This T cell receptor beta chain was retrieved from a study of T cell changes during pregnancy in multiple sclerosis. TCRdb's table, derived via immunoSEQ multiplex PCR, lists solely in-frame clones and lacks some. The profile covers around 26,000 clones, with approximately 90% appearing a single time and around 0.74% taken by the ten largest. This clone was found once. The CDR3 is made up of 15 amino acids. The V segment lost 5 bases and the J segment 8 bases; nucleotides outside the gene matches: 8. In germline, CDR1 is MNHEY, CDR2 SVGAGI. This TCR derives from a female donor in good health, enrolled as a control in a pregnancy study. V gene TRBV6-5 combines with J gene TRBJ1-4, with TRBD1 matching over 10 bases. This specimen was CD4+ T cells from peripheral blood mononuclear cells, taken in the first trimester of pregnancy. Here the CDR3 reads CASSPGTGVGEKLFF. Here the CDR3 DNA reads TGTGCCAGCAGTCCCGGGACAGGGGTCGGAGAAAAACTGTTTTTT.